This TCR beta chain was sequenced for a study of blood T cell repertoires in COVID-19. Study-level information: The origin of the acute and convalescent COVID-19 samples was the United States, Italy and Spain.

In the authors' methods: Nucleated cell counts were estimated from reference gene primer amplification. Repertoires were generated with immunoSEQ multiplex PCR, while TCRdb's copy carries only in-frame clones and drops some. That table furnishes V, J and clone size, whereas the DNA furnished D and trimming. The data hold 50,000 to 60,000 clones, with roughly 86% observed a single time. The CDR3 totals 13 residues. With 1 base removed from V and 3 bases from J, the gap between germline ends came to 7 bases. Germline lookup yields CDR1 GTSNPN and CDR2 SVGIG (reference sequence). This clonotype was obtained from an elderly man with active or convalescent COVID-19. Sample: peripheral blood. The rearrangement links TRBV30 to TRBJ1-5, with a possible D match to TRBD1 (6 bases). This CDR3 reads CAWSAGDNQPQHF. As DNA, the CDR3 is TGTGCCTGGAGTGCAGGGGACAATCAGCCCCAGCATTTT.